These 3 T cell receptor beta chains share one sample of origin, sequenced in a study of cytomegalovirus exposure and HLA in healthy donors. The table came from immunoSEQ multiplex PCR; TCRdb's copy has only in-frame clones and leaves some out. The sample yields more than 45,000 clones, about 94% seen once. The material sequenced was PBMCs. Receptors originate from a man between 18 and 35 years old in good health and CMV-seronegative.

The chain joins TRBV7-3 to TRBJ2-7; D may be TRBD1 (5 bases). Germline V gene lookup returns CDR1 SGHTA and CDR2 FQGTGA. The CDR3 is made up of 13 amino acids. V was cut by 5 bases and J by 4 bases, with 12 bases left in between. The CDR3 reads CASSDYPGYEQYF. DNA of the CDR3: TGTGCCAGCAGCGATTACCCAGGGTACGAGCAGTACTTC.

A single count supports this clone. The chain links TRBV11-2 to TRBJ1-2; D is ambiguous. The CDR3 loop spans 14 amino acids. The germline CDR1 and CDR2 sequences are SGHAT and FQNNGV. The V end was cut by 5 bases, the J end by 8 bases, with 18 bases between. The CDR3 nucleotides read TGTGCCAGCAGCCCCCGGACTGACGGCAACGGCTACACCTTC. This encodes CASSPRTDGNGYTF.

This clone was seen a single time. This sequence joins TRBV27 and TRBJ2-3; 7 positions agree with TRBD1. This CDR3 has 15 residues. The germline V gene encodes CDR1 MNHEY and CDR2 SMNVEV (reference sequence). V trimming: 2 bases; J trimming: 10 bases; junction bases outside the gene matches: 12. CDR3 in amino acids: CASSLIPGQTAAQYF. In nucleotides, the CDR3 is TGTGCCAGCAGTTTAATACCGGGACAGACAGCCGCGCAGTATTTT.